This paragraph covers one T cell receptor beta chain sequence. No antigen is known for it. The protocol was immunoSEQ multiplex PCR, while the TCRdb copy is restricted to in-frame clones and leaves out a portion. The data contain 150,000 to 200,000 clones, 92% of them singletons. This record belongs to a study of T cell responses to AZD1222 COVID-19 vaccine. Regarding the study as a whole: Two AZD1222 doses significantly raised spike-specific TCR breadth and depth over controls.

The receptor was derived from an adult who received the AZD1222 COVID-19 vaccine. The sequencing here drew on peripheral blood, taken 28 days after the second AZD1222 dose.

In DNA, the CDR3 is TGTGCCAGCAGCTTATGGGTGAGAGACTCTGGAAACACCATATATTTT. Residues: CASSLWVRDSGNTIYF. This rearrangement joins TRBV11-2 to TRBJ1-3; D is uncertain. The germline V and J ends were trimmed by 2 bases and 0 bases, with 11 bases remaining between them. This CDR3 has 16 amino acids. Germline CDR1 reads SGHAT; CDR2 reads FQNNGV.